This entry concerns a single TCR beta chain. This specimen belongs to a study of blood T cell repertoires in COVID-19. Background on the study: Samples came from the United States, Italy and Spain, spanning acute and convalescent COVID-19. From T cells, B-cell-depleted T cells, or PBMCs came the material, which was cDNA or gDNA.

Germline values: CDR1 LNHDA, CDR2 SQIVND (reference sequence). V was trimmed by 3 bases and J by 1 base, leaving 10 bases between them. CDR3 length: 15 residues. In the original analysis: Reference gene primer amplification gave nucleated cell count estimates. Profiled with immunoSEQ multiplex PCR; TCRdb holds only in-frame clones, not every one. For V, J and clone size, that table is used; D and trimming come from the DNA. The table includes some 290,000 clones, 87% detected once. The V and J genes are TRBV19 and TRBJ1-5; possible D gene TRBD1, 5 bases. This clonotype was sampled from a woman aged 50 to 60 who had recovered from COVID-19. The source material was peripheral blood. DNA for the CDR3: TGTGCCAGTAGTATCCAGGGCCAGAGCAATCAGCCCCAGCATTTT. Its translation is CASSIQGQSNQPQHF.